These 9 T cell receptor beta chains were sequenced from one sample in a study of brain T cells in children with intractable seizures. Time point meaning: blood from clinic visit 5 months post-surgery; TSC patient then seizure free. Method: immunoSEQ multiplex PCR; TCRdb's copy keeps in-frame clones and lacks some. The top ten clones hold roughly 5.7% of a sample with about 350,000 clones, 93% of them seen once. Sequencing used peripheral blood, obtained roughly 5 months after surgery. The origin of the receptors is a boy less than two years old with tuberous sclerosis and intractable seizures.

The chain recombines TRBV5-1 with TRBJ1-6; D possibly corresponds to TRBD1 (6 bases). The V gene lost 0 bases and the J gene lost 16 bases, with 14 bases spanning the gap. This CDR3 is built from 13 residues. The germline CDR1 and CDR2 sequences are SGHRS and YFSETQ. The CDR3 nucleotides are TGCGCCAGCAGCTTGGAGGGCGGACAGACTCTCCACTTT. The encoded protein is CASSLEGGQTLHF.

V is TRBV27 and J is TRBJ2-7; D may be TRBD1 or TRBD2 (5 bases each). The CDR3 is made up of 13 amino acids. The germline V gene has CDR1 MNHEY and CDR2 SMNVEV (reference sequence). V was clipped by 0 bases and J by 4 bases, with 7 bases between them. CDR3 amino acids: CASSLSEGYEQYF. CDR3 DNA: TGTGCCAGCAGTTTATCCGAGGGGTACGAGCAGTACTTC.

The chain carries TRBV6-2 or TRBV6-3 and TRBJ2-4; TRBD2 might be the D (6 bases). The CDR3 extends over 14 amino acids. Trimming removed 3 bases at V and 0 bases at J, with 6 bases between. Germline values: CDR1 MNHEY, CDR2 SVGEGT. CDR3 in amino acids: CASSYSGAKNIQYF. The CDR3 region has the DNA TGTGCCAGCAGTTATAGCGGAGCCAAAAACATTCAGTACTTC.

CDR3 in amino acids: CASSPGGGAANTEAFF. Here the CDR3 DNA reads TGTGCCAGCAGCCCGGGCGGAGGGGCAGCGAACACTGAAGCTTTCTTT. The rearrangement uses TRBV7-2 and TRBJ1-1; maybe TRBD1 (5 bases). Germline CDR1 and CDR2: SGHTA and FQGNSA. V lost 5 bases and J 1 base, leaving 17 bases between the germline ends. This CDR3 contains 16 residues.

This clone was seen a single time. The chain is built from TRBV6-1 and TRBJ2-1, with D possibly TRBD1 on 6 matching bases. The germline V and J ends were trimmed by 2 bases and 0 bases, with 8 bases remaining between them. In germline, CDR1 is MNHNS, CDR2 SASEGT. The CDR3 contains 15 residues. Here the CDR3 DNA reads TGTGCCAGCAGTGAACAGGGGACCTCCTACAATGAGCAGTTCTTC. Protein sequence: CASSEQGTSYNEQFF.

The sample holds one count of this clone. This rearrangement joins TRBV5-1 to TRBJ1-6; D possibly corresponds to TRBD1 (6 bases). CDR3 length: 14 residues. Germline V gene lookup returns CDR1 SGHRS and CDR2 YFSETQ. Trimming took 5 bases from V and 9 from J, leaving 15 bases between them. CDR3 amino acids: CASRVQGVGSPLHF. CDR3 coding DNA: TGCGCCAGCAGGGTACAGGGAGTAGGTTCACCCCTCCACTTT.

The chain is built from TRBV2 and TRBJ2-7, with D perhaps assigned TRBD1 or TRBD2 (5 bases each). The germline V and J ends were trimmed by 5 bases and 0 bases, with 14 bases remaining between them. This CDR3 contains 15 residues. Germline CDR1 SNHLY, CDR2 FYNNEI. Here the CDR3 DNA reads TGTGCCAGCAGTAAATCGGGGCTAAGCTCCTACGAGCAGTACTTC. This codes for CASSKSGLSSYEQYF.

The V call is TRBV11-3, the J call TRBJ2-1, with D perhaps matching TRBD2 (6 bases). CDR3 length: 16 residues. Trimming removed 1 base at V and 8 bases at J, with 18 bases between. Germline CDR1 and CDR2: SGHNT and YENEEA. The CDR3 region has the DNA TGTGCCAGCAGCTTAGTGGGCCTAGCGTTTGCTCATGAGCAGTTCTTC. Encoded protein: CASSLVGLAFAHEQFF.

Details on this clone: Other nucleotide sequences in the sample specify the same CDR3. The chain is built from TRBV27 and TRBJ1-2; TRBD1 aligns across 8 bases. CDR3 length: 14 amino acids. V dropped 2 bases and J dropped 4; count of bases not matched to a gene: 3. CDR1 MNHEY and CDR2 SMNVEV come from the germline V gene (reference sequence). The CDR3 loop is CASSLGTGSYGYTF. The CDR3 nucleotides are TGTGCCAGCAGTTTAGGGACAGGATCCTATGGCTACACCTTC.